This T cell receptor beta chain was recorded in a study of blood T cell repertoires in COVID-19 (dated by TCRdb to between 2020 and 2021). Background for the entire study: Collaborator samples came from the United States, Italy and Spain and covered acute and convalescent phases of COVID-19. Deeply sampled blood TCRbeta repertoires from subjects exposed to, actively infected with, or recovered from COVID-19 were included in the dataset. Sample metadata almost always included a de-identified subject ID, COVID-19 status, age in years and sex. The prospective study material was composed of cDNA or gDNA derived from T cells, B-cell-depleted T cells, or PBMCs. The samples were drawn from the first 160 participants of the ongoing ImmuneRACE study and from 1,254 subjects provided by 6 global collaborators. The repertoires were released in a freely available public database meant as a resource for research on the immune response to SARS-CoV-2. Where available, HLA class I and class II types were taken from metadata supplied by the sample provider and were not determined by assay-based typing. General study outcomes and caveats: How much clinical and demographic metadata was included differed by source and by participant, and the metadata was provided uncurated.

Notes on this clone: Its antigen is currently not known. Base qualities are not recorded, but no much larger clone differs from it by a single base.

TCRbeta CDR3 regions were amplified from genomic DNA by means of the immunoSEQ Assay, a bias-controlled multiplex PCR. As for the original processing: The number of nucleated cells in each sample was estimated from the amplification of reference gene primers within the assay. To quantify the absolute abundance of each unique TCRbeta CDR3 rearrangement, sequence reads were collapsed and filtered. Productive Simpson clonality was computed per sample as the square root of Simpson's diversity index over productive rearrangements. Sourced from immuneACCESS, this table was stored by TCRdb with only in-frame sequences that have V and J called. A share of the clones is absent; for the studies checked, an unresolved V gene accounts for under half, and the remainder has no known explanation. The V and J calls and the clone size are those of that table, but D and trimming were determined from the DNA. This sample lists around 71,000 clones; around nine tenths were detected once. The top ten constitute more than 1.5% of the sample.

As encoded in the germline V gene, CDR1 is SGDLS while CDR2 is YYNGEE. At the junction V is shortened by 0 bases and J by 8 bases, with 11 bases in between. The cysteine opens and the phenylalanine closes a CDR3 of 13 amino acids. Of the read, only the CDR3 DNA is kept; its 39 bases are in frame from base 1. The collaborating institutions used their own protocols to collect whole blood in K2EDTA tubes. For TCRbeta analysis, collaborators shipped samples in one of three forms: frozen whole blood, isolated PBMCs, or DNA extracted from either of those sample types. Sequenced sample: peripheral blood. The V and J segments used are TRBV9 and TRBJ1-2, with no confidently assigned D gene. The TCR originated in an older woman with acute or convalescent COVID-19. The CDR3 is CASSVGAAGGYTF. The sequenced DNA is TGTGCCAGCAGCGTAGGGGCAGCCGGAGGCTACACCTTC.